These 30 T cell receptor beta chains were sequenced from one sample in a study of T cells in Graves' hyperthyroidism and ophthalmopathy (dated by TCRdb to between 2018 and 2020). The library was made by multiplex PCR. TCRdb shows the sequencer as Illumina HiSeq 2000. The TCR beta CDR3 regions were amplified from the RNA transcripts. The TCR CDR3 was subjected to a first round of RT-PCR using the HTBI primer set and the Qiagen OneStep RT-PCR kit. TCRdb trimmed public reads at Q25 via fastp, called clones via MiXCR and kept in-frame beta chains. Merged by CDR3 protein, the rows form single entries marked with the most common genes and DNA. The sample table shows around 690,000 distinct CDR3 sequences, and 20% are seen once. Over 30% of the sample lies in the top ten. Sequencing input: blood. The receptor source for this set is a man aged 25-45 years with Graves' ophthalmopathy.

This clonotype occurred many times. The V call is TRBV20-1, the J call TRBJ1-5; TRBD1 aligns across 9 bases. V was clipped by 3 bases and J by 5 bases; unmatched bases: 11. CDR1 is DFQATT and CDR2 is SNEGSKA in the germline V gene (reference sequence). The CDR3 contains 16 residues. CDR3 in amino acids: CSASDPGQGMDQPQHF. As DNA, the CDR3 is TGCAGTGCTAGTGATCCGGGACAGGGAATGGATCAGCCCCAGCATTTT.

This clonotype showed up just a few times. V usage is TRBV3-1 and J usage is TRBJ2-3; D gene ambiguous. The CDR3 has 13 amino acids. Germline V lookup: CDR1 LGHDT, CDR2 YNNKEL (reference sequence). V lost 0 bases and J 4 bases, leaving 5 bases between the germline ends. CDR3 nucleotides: TGTGCCAGCAGCCAAGATTCTCCAGATACGCAGTATTTT. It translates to CASSQDSPDTQYF.

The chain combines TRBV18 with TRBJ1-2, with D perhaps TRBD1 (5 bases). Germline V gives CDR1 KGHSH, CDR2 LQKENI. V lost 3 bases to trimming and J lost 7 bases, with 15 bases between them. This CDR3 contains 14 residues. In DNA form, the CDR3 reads TGTGCCAGCTCACCGGGGAGCGATAGGGGTGGCTACACCTTC. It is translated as CASSPGSDRGGYTF.

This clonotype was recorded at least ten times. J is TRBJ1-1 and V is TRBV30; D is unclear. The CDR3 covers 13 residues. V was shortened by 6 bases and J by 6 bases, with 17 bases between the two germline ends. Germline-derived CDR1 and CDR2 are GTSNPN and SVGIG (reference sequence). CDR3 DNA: TGTGCCTGCCTTCCCTTAGAGGTTCCTGAAGCTTTCTTT. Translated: CACLPLEVPEAFF.

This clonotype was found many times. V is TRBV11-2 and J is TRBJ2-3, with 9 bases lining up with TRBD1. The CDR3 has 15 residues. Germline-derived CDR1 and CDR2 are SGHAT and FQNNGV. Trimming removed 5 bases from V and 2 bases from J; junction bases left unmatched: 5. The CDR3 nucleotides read TGTGCCAGCAGCCATGGGACAGGGAACACAGATACGCAGTATTTT. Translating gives CASSHGTGNTDTQYF.

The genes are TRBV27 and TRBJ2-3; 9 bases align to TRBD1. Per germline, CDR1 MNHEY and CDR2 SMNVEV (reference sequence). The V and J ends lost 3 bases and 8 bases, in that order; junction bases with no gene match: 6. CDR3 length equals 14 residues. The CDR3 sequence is CASSLGQGGRTQYF. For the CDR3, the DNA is TGTGCCAGCAGTTTGGGACAGGGCGGTCGTACGCAGTATTTT.

The chain's CDR3 is CSAPSRRPPYEQYF. CDR3 sequence (DNA): TGCAGTGCACCGAGCCGCCGGCCACCCTACGAGCAGTACTTC. The rearrangement uses TRBV20-1 and TRBJ2-7; no clear D. V was trimmed by 6 bases and J by 2 bases, leaving 17 bases between them. This CDR3 is 14 amino acids long. CDR1 and CDR2 (germline): DFQATT, SNEGSKA (reference sequence).

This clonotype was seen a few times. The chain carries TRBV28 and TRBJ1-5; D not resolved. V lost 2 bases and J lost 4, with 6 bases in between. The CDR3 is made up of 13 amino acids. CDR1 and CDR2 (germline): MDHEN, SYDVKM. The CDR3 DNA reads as TGTGCCAGCAGTTTAAGGAGGAATCAGCCCCAGCATTTT. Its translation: CASSLRRNQPQHF.

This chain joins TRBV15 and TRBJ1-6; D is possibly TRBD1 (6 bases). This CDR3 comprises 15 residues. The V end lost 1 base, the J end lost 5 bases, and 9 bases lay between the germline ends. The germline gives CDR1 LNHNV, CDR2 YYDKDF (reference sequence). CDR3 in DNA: TGTGCCACCAGCAGAGGAGGGACAAATAATTCACCCCTCCACTTT. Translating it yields CATSRGGTNNSPLHF.

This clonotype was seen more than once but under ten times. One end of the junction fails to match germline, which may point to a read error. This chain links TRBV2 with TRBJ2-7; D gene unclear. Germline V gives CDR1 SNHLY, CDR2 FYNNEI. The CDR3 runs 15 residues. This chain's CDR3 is CASSAGVAASYEQCF. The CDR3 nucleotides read TGTGCCAGCAGTGCTGGGGTAGCAGCCTCCTACGAGCAGTGCTTC.

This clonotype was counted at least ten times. The CDR3 DNA reads as TGTGCCAGCTCACCCACTAAGGGGACTGAAGCTTTCTTT. Translation gives CASSPTKGTEAFF. This chain connects TRBV18 to TRBJ1-1; the D gene is possibly TRBD1 (5 bases). Trimming took 3 bases from V and 5 from J, leaving 10 bases between them. The CDR3 sequence is 13 residues long. Germline assignment: CDR1 KGHSH and CDR2 LQKENI.

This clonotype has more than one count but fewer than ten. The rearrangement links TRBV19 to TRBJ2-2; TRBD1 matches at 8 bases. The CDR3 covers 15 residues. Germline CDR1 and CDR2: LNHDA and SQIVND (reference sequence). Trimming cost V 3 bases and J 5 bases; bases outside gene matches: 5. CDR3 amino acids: CASSIWTGITGELFF. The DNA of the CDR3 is TGTGCCAGTAGTATCTGGACAGGGATAACCGGGGAGCTGTTTTTT.

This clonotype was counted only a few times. In DNA, the CDR3 is TGTGCCAGCAGCACAGGGCAAAAGGAAAAACTGTTTTTT. This encodes CASSTGQKEKLFF. V is TRBV6-1 and J is TRBJ1-4, with D possibly TRBD1 on 6 matching bases. The germline gives CDR1 MNHNS, CDR2 SASEGT. The CDR3 has 13 amino acids. Trimming removed 6 bases at V and 8 bases at J, with 13 bases between.

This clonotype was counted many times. CDR3 in amino acids: CASSPSDRGAREQYF. Here the CDR3 DNA reads TGTGCCAGCAGTCCCAGCGACAGGGGGGCTAGAGAGCAGTACTTC. This chain joins TRBV28 and TRBJ2-7, with TRBD1 identical over 9 bases. The CDR3 has 15 residues. After removal of 5 bases from V and 7 bases from J, the junction contained 12 bases not matched to a gene. Germline V lookup: CDR1 MDHEN, CDR2 SYDVKM.

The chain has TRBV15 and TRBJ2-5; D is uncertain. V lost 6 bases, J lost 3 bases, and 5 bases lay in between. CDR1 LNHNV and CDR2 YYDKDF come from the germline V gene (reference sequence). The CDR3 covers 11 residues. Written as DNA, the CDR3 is TGTGCCACCAGAGATGAAGAGACCCAGTACTTC. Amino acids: CATRDEETQYF.

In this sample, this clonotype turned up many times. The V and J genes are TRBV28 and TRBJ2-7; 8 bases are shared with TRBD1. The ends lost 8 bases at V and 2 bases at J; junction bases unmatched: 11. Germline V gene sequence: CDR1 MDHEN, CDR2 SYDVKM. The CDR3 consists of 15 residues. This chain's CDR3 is CASSRQTGATYEQYF. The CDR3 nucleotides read TGTGCCAGCTCTCGACAGACAGGGGCAACCTACGAGCAGTACTTC.

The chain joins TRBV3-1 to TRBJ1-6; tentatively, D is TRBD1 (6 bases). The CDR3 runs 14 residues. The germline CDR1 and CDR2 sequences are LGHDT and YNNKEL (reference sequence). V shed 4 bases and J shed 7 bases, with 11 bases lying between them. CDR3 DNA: TGTGCCAGCAGCCTGGGGGGCCAGAATTCACCCCTCCACTTT. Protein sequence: CASSLGGQNSPLHF.

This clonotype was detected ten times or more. CDR3 bases: TGCAGCGTGGAGAAGACGGTCATGAACACTGAAGCTTTCTTT. It translates to CSVEKTVMNTEAFF. The chain carries TRBV29-1 and TRBJ1-1; D call uncertain. The CDR3 loop spans 14 amino acids. V was clipped by 6 bases and J by 0 bases, with 14 bases between them. Germline loops: CDR1 SQVTM, CDR2 ANQGSEA.

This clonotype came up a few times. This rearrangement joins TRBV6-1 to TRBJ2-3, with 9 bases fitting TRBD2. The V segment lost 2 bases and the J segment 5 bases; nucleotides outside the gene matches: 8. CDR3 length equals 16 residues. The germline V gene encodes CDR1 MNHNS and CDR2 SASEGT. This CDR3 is CASSERGGRAIDTQYF. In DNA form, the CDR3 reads TGTGCCAGCAGTGAACGGGGCGGGAGGGCCATAGATACGCAGTATTTT.

This CDR3 reads CSAPDGYEQYF. CDR3 DNA: TGCAGTGCTCCTGACGGCTACGAGCAGTACTTC. This sequence joins TRBV20-1 and TRBJ2-7; D is uncertain. Trimming took off 5 bases at V and 3 bases at J, with 8 bases between the two ends. The CDR3 runs to 11 residues. Per germline, CDR1 DFQATT and CDR2 SNEGSKA (reference sequence).

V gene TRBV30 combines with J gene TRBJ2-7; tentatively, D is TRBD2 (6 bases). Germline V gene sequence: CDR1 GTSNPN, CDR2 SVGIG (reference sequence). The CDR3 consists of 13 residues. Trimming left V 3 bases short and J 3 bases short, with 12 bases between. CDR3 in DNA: TGTGCCTGGAGCAAATCCGGGGGCTACGAGCAGTACTTC. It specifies CAWSKSGGYEQYF.

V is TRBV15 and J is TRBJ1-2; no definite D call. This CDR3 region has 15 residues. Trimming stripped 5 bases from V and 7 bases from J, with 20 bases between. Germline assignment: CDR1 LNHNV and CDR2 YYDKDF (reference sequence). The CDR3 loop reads CATSSSLEAGRGYTF. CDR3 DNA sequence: TGTGCCACCAGCTCAAGCTTGGAGGCCGGCCGTGGCTACACCTTC.

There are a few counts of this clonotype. The DNA for the CDR3 is TGTGCCAGCAGCCCGGGACTAACCCTCCGGGAGCAGTACTTC. Translation gives CASSPGLTLREQYF. This chain connects TRBV6-1 to TRBJ2-7; 7 bases agree with TRBD2. Germline CDR1 and CDR2: MNHNS and SASEGT. Trimming at V came to 6 bases and at J to 7 bases, leaving 12 bases not matched to a gene. CDR3 size: 14 residues.

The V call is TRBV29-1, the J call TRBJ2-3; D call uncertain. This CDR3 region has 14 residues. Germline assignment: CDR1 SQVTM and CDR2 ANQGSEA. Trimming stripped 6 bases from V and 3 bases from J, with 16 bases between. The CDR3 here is CSVAGRATTDTQYF. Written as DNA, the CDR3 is TGCAGCGTCGCTGGAAGGGCCACGACAGATACGCAGTATTTT.

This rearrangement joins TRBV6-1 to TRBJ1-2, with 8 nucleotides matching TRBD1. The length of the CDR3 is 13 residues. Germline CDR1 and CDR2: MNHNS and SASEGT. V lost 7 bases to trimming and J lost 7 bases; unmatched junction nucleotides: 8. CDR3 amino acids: CASKPGQGGGYTF. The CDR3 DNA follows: TGTGCCAGCAAACCCGGACAGGGTGGTGGCTACACCTTC.

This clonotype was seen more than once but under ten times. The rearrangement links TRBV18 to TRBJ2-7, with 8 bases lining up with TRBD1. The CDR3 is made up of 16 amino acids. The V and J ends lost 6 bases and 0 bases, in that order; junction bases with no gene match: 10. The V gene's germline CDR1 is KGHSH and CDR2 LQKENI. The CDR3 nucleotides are TGTGCCAGCTCGCGAACTAACAGGGGGAGCTCCTACGAGCAGTACTTC. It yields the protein CASSRTNRGSSYEQYF. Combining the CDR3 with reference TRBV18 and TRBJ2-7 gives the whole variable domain NAGVMQNPRHLVRRRGQEARLRCSPMKGHSHVYWYRQLPEEGLKFMVYLQKENIIDESGMPKERFSAEFPKEGPSILRIQQVVRGDSAAYFCASSRTNRGSSYEQYFGPGTRLTVT.

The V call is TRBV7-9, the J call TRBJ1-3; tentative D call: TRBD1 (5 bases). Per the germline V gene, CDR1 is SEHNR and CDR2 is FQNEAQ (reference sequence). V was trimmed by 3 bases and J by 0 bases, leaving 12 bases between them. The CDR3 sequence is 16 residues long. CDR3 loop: CASSFPGQTSGNTIYF. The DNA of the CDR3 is TGTGCCAGCAGCTTTCCAGGACAAACCTCTGGAAACACCATATATTTT.

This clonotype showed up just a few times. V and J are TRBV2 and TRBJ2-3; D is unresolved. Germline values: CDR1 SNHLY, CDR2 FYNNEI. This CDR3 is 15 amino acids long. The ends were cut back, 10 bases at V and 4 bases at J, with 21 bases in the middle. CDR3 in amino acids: CATPSARVGADTQYF. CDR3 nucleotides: TGTGCCACCCCGAGCGCGAGAGTAGGCGCAGATACGCAGTATTTT.

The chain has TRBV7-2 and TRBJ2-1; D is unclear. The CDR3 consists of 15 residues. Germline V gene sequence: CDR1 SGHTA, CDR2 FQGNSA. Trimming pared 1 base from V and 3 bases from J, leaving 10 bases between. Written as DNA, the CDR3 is TGTGCCAGCAGCTTAGTTGAACAGCGCTACAATGAGCAGTTCTTC. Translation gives CASSLVEQRYNEQFF.

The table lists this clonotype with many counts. The CDR3 sequence is CASSLRGHSYEQYF. The CDR3 nucleotides are TGTGCCAGCAGCCTCAGGGGGCACTCCTACGAGCAGTACTTC. The chain uses TRBV11-2 and TRBJ2-7, with TRBD1 matching over 8 bases. The CDR3 spans 14 residues. V gave up 5 bases and J gave up 0 bases; unmatched junction bases: 3. Germline V gene sequence: CDR1 SGHAT, CDR2 FQNNGV.